Below are 11 T cell receptor beta chains sequenced from a single sample in a study of PD-1 blockade in classical Hodgkin lymphoma (dated by TCRdb to the early 2020s). Libraries came from the immunoSEQ multiplex PCR assay. Held by TCRdb, this immuneACCESS table contains in-frame sequences only and omits some clones. Under half of the omission traces to an unresolved V gene where checked; the cause of the rest is unknown. This sample has tens of thousands of clones in its table, and about four fifths of those were observed once. Roughly 16% of the sample goes to the ten largest clones. Interpreted using the paper, the time point label stands for: cycle 4 day 1 (C4D1), after more than five weeks of nivolumab. Relapse after autologous stem cell transplantation had occurred in all trial patients, and cohorts A, B and C were distinguished by prior brentuximab vedotin exposure. Sequenced material: peripheral blood mononuclear cells (PBMCs), taken before the fourth cycle of nivolumab. All receptors derive from a human donor with classical Hodgkin lymphoma.

The chain combines TRBV7-9 with TRBJ2-3, with D perhaps given as TRBD1 or TRBD2 (6 bases each). Trimming took off 0 bases at V and 0 bases at J, with 10 bases between the two ends. Looked up from germline, CDR1 is SEHNR and CDR2 is FQNEAQ (reference sequence). The CDR3 loop spans 16 amino acids. CDR3 loop: CASSLARGTSTDTQYF. The CDR3 DNA reads as TGTGCCAGCAGCTTAGCGCGCGGGACAAGCACAGATACGCAGTATTTT. The entire variable domain, with the rest obtained from reference TRBV7-9 and TRBJ2-3, is as follows: DTGVSQNPRHKITKRGQNVTFRCDPISEHNRLYWYRQTLGQGPEFLTYFQNEAQLEKSRLLSDRFSAERPKGSFSTLEIQRTEQGDSAMYLCASSLARGTSTDTQYFGPGTRLTVL.

The gene calls are TRBV29-1 and TRBJ2-3; D may correspond to TRBD1 or TRBD2 (5 bases each). Looked up from germline, CDR1 is SQVTM and CDR2 is ANQGSEA. This CDR3 comprises 12 residues. Deletions cut 7 bases from V and 5 bases from J, with 13 bases between. The CDR3 nucleotides are TGCAGCGCTGTGAGGGGTGGAGATACGCAGTATTTT. It codes for CSAVRGGDTQYF.

The chain combines TRBV18 with TRBJ1-1, with D unresolved. Germline V gene data show CDR1 as KGHSH and CDR2 as LQKENI. V lost 1 base to trimming and J lost 6 bases, with 15 bases between them. The CDR3 has 15 amino acids. CDR3 sequence: CASSPQPGELAEAFF. CDR3 nucleotide sequence: TGTGCCAGCTCACCACAGCCTGGGGAATTGGCTGAAGCTTTCTTT. The complete variable domain, with remaining parts taken from reference TRBV18 and TRBJ1-1, reads NAGVMQNPRHLVRRRGQEARLRCSPMKGHSHVYWYRQLPEEGLKFMVYLQKENIIDESGMPKERFSAEFPKEGPSILRIQQVVRGDSAAYFCASSPQPGELAEAFFGQGTRLTVV.

The chain recombines TRBV6-5 with TRBJ1-1; TRBD1 is a possible D gene (5 bases). Germline V gives CDR1 MNHEY, CDR2 SVGAGI. This CDR3 has 15 residues. Trimming cost V 2 bases and J 3 bases, with 13 bases left between them. CDR3 region: CASSYAREQDTEAFF. DNA of the CDR3: TGTGCCAGCAGTTACGCGAGGGAACAGGACACTGAAGCTTTCTTT.

This clone was counted once. The rearrangement uses TRBV4-1 and TRBJ1-5, with 11 positions matching TRBD1. Per the germline V gene, CDR1 is MGHRA and CDR2 is YSYEKL. The V segment lost 3 bases and the J segment 0 bases; nucleotides outside the gene matches: 13. The CDR3 has 20 amino acids. The CDR3 region is CASSQTTGTGGHYSNQPQHF. The CDR3 DNA reads as TGCGCCAGCAGCCAGACAACCGGGACAGGGGGACACTATAGCAATCAGCCCCAGCATTTT.

This chain links TRBV19 with TRBJ2-7, with TRBD1 identical over 9 bases. The CDR3 runs to 14 residues. Germline V gene lookup returns CDR1 LNHDA and CDR2 SQIVND (reference sequence). V was pared by 3 bases and J by 3 bases, with 3 bases of the junction left unmatched. For the CDR3, the DNA is TGTGCCAGTAGTATTGGGACAGGGCACTACGAGCAGTACTTC. This codes for CASSIGTGHYEQYF. Variable domain in full (rest from reference TRBV19 and TRBJ2-7): DGGITQSPKYLFRKEGQNVTLSCEQNLNHDAMYWYRQDPGQGLRLIYYSQIVNDFQKGDIAEGYSVSREKKESFPLTVTSAQKNPTAFYLCASSIGTGHYEQYFGPGTRLTVT.

The genes are TRBV10-2 and TRBJ1-1; D is perhaps TRBD1 (6 bases). The V gene lost 10 bases and the J gene lost 0 bases, with 21 bases spanning the gap. The germline V gene has CDR1 WSHSY and CDR2 SAAADI. There are 16 residues in the CDR3. The CDR3 bases are TGCGCCACCACGATGGGGGGCGCATTCATGAACACTGAAGCTTTCTTT. Residues: CATTMGGAFMNTEAFF.

The chain couples TRBV18 to TRBJ2-2; TRBD2 aligns across 12 bases. Looked up from germline, CDR1 is KGHSH and CDR2 is LQKENI. The CDR3 has 18 residues. Trimming removed 1 base from V and 2 bases from J; junction bases left unmatched: 5. The CDR3 region has the DNA TGTGCCAGCTCACCACGGCTAGCGGGAGGGGAAAACACCGGGGAGCTGTTTTTT. Its protein is CASSPRLAGGENTGELFF.

The chain is built from TRBV18 and TRBJ2-1, with D unclear. This CDR3 has 16 residues. Germline CDR1 and CDR2: KGHSH and LQKENI. The V end lost 1 base, the J end lost 0 bases, and 10 bases lay between the germline ends. The CDR3 loop reads CASSPRAWGSYNEQFF. The CDR3 coding sequence is TGTGCCAGCTCACCACGTGCGTGGGGCTCCTACAATGAGCAGTTCTTC. Complete variable domain (other parts from reference TRBV18 and TRBJ2-1): NAGVMQNPRHLVRRRGQEARLRCSPMKGHSHVYWYRQLPEEGLKFMVYLQKENIIDESGMPKERFSAEFPKEGPSILRIQQVVRGDSAAYFCASSPRAWGSYNEQFFGPGTRLTVL.

The CDR3 spells CASSSGRGTGAPYEQYF. CDR3 sequence (DNA): TGCGCCAGCAGCTCGGGTCGCGGGACAGGAGCCCCCTACGAGCAGTACTTC. This chain uses TRBV5-1 with TRBJ2-7; the match to TRBD1 covers 8 bases. After removal of 3 bases from V and 2 bases from J, the junction contained 13 bases not matched to a gene. The CDR3 loop spans 17 amino acids. Per germline, CDR1 SGHRS and CDR2 YFSETQ.

V is TRBV5-1 and J is TRBJ2-4; D possibly corresponds to TRBD1 (6 bases). Germline values: CDR1 SGHRS, CDR2 YFSETQ. V lost 5 bases, J lost 7 bases, and 13 bases lay in between. The CDR3 sequence is 13 residues long. CDR3 sequence (DNA): TGCGCCAGCAGACCAGGGGAAAAGAACATTCAGTACTTC. This translates into CASRPGEKNIQYF.